This T cell receptor beta chain is drawn from a study of blood T cell repertoires in COVID-19. This clone was detected a few times. This table comes from immunoSEQ multiplex PCR, and its TCRdb copy is limited to in-frame clones, with some not included. Here the sample spans 150,000 to 200,000 clones, roughly four fifths being singletons. This CDR3 is built from 12 residues. From germline, CDR1 is MDHEN and CDR2 SYDVKM. V dropped 4 bases and J dropped 14 bases, with 15 bases sitting between them. The specimen was peripheral blood. This chain uses TRBV28 with TRBJ2-1; maybe TRBD2 (6 bases). This TCR derives from a woman older than 75 with acute or convalescent COVID-19. The DNA for the CDR3 is TGTGCCAGCAGTTGGGGGACTCTCAGGAAGTTCTTC. Its translation is CASSWGTLRKFF. The full variable domain, in which reference TRBV28 and TRBJ2-1 provide the parts outside the CDR3, is DVKVTQSSRYLVKRTGEKVFLECVQDMDHENMFWYRQDPGLGLRLIYFSYDVKMKEKGDIPEGYSVSREKKERFSLILESASTNQTSMYLCASSWGTLRKFFGPGTRLTVL.